Below are 8 T cell receptor beta chains sequenced from a single sample in a study of graft-versus-host responses after intestinal transplantation. Libraries were prepared by immunoSEQ multiplex PCR; TCRdb keeps only in-frame clonotypes and omits some of them. The sample has about 98,000 clones; roughly 86% are singletons. The specimen comprised PBMCs, sampled 255 days after intestinal transplant. These receptors were taken from a human patient who received an intestinal transplant, so some T cells may come from the graft donor.

This sequence joins TRBV4-1 and TRBJ1-5; 9 bases agree with TRBD1. J lost 6 bases, V lost 4 bases, and 10 bases had no gene match. This CDR3 region has 16 residues. Germline V lookup: CDR1 MGHRA, CDR2 YSYEKL. CDR3 bases: TGCGCCAGCAGCCTTGGGACAGGGCGCTTTATTCAGCCCCAGCATTTT. Its protein product is CASSLGTGRFIQPQHF.

The chain links TRBV6-1 to TRBJ2-3; 11 nucleotides line up with TRBD1. V lost 6 bases to trimming and J lost 5 bases; unmatched junction nucleotides: 7. The germline CDR1 and CDR2 sequences are MNHNS and SASEGT. The length of the CDR3 is 15 residues. Written as DNA, the CDR3 is TGTGCCAGCAGGGATAGGACAGGGGGCATAGATACGCAGTATTTT. Its protein product is CASRDRTGGIDTQYF.

V is TRBV6-5 and J is TRBJ1-2, with no clear D. The germline CDR1 and CDR2 sequences are MNHEY and SVGAGI. The CDR3 runs to 12 residues. V was cut by 4 bases and J by 1 base, with 4 bases left in between. The chain's CDR3 is CASSSFNYGYTF. The DNA for the CDR3 is TGTGCCAGCAGTTCCTTTAACTATGGCTACACCTTC.

The chain carries TRBV19 and TRBJ2-5, with TRBD2 identical over 14 bases. This CDR3 has 17 residues. CDR1 is LNHDA and CDR2 is SQIVND in the germline V gene (reference sequence). The ends lost 5 bases at V and 4 bases at J; junction bases unmatched: 9. CDR3 loop: CASSAGTSGRARETQYF. CDR3 DNA: TGTGCCAGTAGTGCCGGGACTAGCGGGAGAGCGAGAGAGACCCAGTACTTC.

The J gene is TRBJ2-1, the V gene TRBV6-1, with 8 bases aligning to TRBD2. V lost 2 bases and J lost 7; bases outside the gene matches: 7. Germline V gene lookup returns CDR1 MNHNS and CDR2 SASEGT. The CDR3 has 15 residues. The CDR3 DNA reads TGTGCCAGCAGTGAAACTTGGACTAGCAGAAATGAGCAGTTCTTC. This gives the protein CASSETWTSRNEQFF.

V and J are TRBV7-9 and TRBJ1-2; D is uncertain. The CDR3 contains 16 residues. CDR1 and CDR2 from the germline V gene are SEHNR and FQNEAQ (reference sequence). Deletions cut 2 bases from V and 0 bases from J, with 13 bases between. In DNA, the CDR3 is TGTGCCAGCAGCTTAAAAGGCGGACCAGCTAACTATGGCTACACCTTC. Translated, it gives CASSLKGGPANYGYTF.

V usage is TRBV27 and J usage is TRBJ2-7; D is unresolved. V lost 7 bases and J lost 4, with 14 bases in between. The CDR3 covers 13 residues. In germline, CDR1 is MNHEY, CDR2 SMNVEV (reference sequence). In nucleotides, the CDR3 is TGTGCCAGCAAAGGAGAAAAGAAGTACGAGCAGTACTTC. It translates to CASKGEKKYEQYF.

The chain carries TRBV5-8 and TRBJ2-1; weak D call: TRBD2 (5 bases). Germline V CDR1 and CDR2: SGHTS, YDEGEE. This CDR3 spans 15 amino acids. V lost 0 bases, J lost 10 bases, and 17 bases lay in between. The CDR3 spells CASSLAFSGRREQFF. The CDR3 DNA reads as TGTGCCAGCAGCTTGGCCTTTTCAGGCCGGAGGGAGCAGTTCTTC.